The sequence of this T cell receptor (beta chain) was determined in a study of cytomegalovirus exposure and HLA in healthy donors. At the level of the study: Caucasian-associated ancestry cluster membership applied to about four fifths of around 400 genotyped donors. Study-wide points: It has been reported that TCR beta sequences accurately predicted the HLA-A and HLA-B alleles of most subjects. By HLA locus, TCR association rates varied in a later analysis, with DRB1 showing the most and HLA-C the fewest. After further analysis at a later stage, 17,000 or so TCR beta sequences were associated with HLA alleles at 0.05 false discovery rate.

Primers: 60 Vbeta forward and 13 Jbeta reverse. The data were produced by immunoSEQ multiplex PCR, yet TCRdb's version contains in-frame clones alone and is incomplete. The table lists 95,000 to 150,000 clones, about 81% of them singletons, with about 1.8% in the top ten. CDR1 and CDR2 (germline): LGHNA, YSLEER. V shed 1 base and J shed 4 bases, with 13 bases lying between them. The CDR3 is 15 residues long. In the case of this clone: Its specificity is unknown.

The chain links TRBV4-3 to TRBJ1-2, with D tentatively TRBD1 (6 bases). This receptor was obtained from a man in his forties or fifties in good health and CMV-seronegative. The sequenced sample was PBMCs. CDR3 bases: TGCGCCAGCAGCCAAGTTGTAGACAGGCTCTATGGCTACACCTTC. Translating it yields CASSQVVDRLYGYTF.